This T cell receptor beta chain comes out of a study of cytomegalovirus exposure and HLA in healthy donors. J was trimmed by 1 base and V by 4 bases; bases with no gene match: 9. CDR1 is SGHNT and CDR2 is YYREEE in the germline V gene (reference sequence). This CDR3 region has 16 residues. Method: immunoSEQ multiplex PCR; TCRdb's copy keeps in-frame clones and lacks some. Seen here are 150,000 to 200,000 clones, about 85% observed once, and the top ten hold more than 15%. The chain recombines TRBV5-4 with TRBJ2-7; 9 bases match TRBD2. Sequenced input: PBMCs. The receptor was isolated from a man between 18 and 35 years old in good health and CMV-seropositive. The CDR3 coding sequence is TGTGCCAGCAGCCCTACTAGCGGGTCCTCTTCCTACGAGCAGTACTTC. Translation: CASSPTSGSSSYEQYF.